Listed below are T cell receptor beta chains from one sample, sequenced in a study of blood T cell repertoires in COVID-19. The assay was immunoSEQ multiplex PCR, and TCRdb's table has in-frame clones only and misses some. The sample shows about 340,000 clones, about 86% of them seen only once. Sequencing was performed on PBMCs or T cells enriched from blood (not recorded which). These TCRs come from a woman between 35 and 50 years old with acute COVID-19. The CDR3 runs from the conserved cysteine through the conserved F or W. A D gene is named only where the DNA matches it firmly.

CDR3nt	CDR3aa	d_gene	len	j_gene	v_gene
TGTGCCAGCACGAGAAGGGCAGGGTCTTACAATGAGCAGTTCTTC	CASTRRAGSYNEQFF	.	15	TRBJ2-1	TRBV27
TGTGCCAGCAGGGCGGGGACGGGGGGCCCGTTCGCGTACGAGCAGTACTTC	CASRAGTGGPFAYEQYF	.	17	TRBJ2-7	TRBV27
TGTGCCAGCAGCTTACAAAATAATTCACCCCTCCACTTT	CASSLQNNSPLHF	.	13	TRBJ1-6	TRBV7-3
TGTGCCAGCAGACTACAGAGGGGGACTGAAGCTTTCTTT	CASRLQRGTEAFF	.	13	TRBJ1-1	TRBV6-5
TGTGCCAGTAGTATTCGGACCGGGACAGATTATTCACCCCTCCACTTT	CASSIRTGTDYSPLHF	TRBD1	16	TRBJ1-6	TRBV19
TGTGCCAGCAGCTCGTTCATTGGTGCCGGGGACTATGGCTACACCTTC	CASSSFIGAGDYGYTF	.	16	TRBJ1-2	TRBV7-8
TGTGCCAGCAGTCGACAGGGCGAGGGCTATGGCTACACCTTC	CASSRQGEGYGYTF	TRBD1	14	TRBJ1-2	TRBV27
TGTGCCAGCAGCTTGTATTATCGGAGTAGCGGCACAGATACGCAGTATTTT	CASSLYYRSSGTDTQYF	.	17	TRBJ2-3	TRBV7-9
TGTGCCAGCAGCCAGACTCCCTTCTTAATCCGGGAGCTGTTTTTT	CASSQTPFLIRELFF	.	15	TRBJ2-2	TRBV7-2
TGTGCCAGCCTTCCAGCAGGGTTTGCTGAAGCTTTCTTT	CASLPAGFAEAFF	.	13	TRBJ1-1	TRBV12-3/TRBV12-4